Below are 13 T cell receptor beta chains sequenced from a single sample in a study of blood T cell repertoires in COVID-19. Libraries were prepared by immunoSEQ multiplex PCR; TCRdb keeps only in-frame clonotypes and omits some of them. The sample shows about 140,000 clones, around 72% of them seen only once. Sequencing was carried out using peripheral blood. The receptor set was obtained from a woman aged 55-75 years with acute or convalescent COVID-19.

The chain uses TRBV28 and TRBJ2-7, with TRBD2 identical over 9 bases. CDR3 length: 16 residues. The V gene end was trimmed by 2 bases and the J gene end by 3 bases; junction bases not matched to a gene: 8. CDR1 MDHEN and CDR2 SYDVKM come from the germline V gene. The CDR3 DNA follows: TGTGCCAGCAGTTTAAGGGGGCTAGCGGGAAGCTACGAGCAGTACTTC. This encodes CASSLRGLAGSYEQYF.

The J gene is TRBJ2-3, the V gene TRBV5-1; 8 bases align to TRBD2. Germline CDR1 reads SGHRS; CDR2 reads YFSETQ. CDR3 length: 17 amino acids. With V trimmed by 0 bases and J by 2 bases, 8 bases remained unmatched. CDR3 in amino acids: CASSLGRAGGLTDTQYF. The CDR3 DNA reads TGCGCCAGCAGCTTGGGGCGGGCGGGAGGACTCACAGATACGCAGTATTTT.

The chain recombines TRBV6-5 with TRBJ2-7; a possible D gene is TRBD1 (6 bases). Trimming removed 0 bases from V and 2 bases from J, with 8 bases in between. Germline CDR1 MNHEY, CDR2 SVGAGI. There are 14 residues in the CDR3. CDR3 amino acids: CASSYSRTAYEQYF. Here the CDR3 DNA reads TGTGCCAGCAGTTACTCGAGGACAGCCTACGAGCAGTACTTC.

The CDR3 DNA sequence: TGTGCCTGGAAGTTGGCGGTAGGATCCTACGAGCAGTACTTC. Protein sequence: CAWKLAVGSYEQYF. V gene TRBV30 combines with J gene TRBJ2-7; D ambiguous. The CDR3 is 14 residues long. Germline CDR1 is GTSNPN and CDR2 is SVGIG (reference sequence). V was trimmed by 4 bases and J by 1 base, leaving 14 bases between them.

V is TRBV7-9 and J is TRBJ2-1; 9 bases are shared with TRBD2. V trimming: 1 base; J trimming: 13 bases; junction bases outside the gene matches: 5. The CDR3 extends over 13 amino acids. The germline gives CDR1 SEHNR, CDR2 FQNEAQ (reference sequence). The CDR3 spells CASSLGSGRNQFF. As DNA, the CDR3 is TGTGCCAGCAGCTTAGGTAGCGGGAGAAATCAGTTCTTC.

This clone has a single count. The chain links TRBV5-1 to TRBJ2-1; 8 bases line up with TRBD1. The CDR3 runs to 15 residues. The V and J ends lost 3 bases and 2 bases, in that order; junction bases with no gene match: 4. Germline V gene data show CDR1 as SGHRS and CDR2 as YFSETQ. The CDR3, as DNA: TGCGCCAGCAGCTCGAGACAGGGGCCCTACAATGAGCAGTTCTTC. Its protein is CASSSRQGPYNEQFF.

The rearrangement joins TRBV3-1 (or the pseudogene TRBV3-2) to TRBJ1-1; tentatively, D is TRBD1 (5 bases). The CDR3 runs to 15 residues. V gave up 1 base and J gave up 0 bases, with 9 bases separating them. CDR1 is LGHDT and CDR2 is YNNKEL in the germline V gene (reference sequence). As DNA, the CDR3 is TGTGCCAGCAGCCAAGTGCCGGGGGTGAACACTGAAGCTTTCTTT. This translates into CASSQVPGVNTEAFF.

In nucleotides, the CDR3 is TGCGCCAGCAGTGAGTCCCCGGGACAGGATACGCAGTATTTT. It translates to CASSESPGQDTQYF. The chain joins TRBV10-1 to TRBJ2-3; 7 bases match TRBD1. V lost 0 bases and J lost 6; bases outside the gene matches: 3. CDR3 length: 14 amino acids. The germline V gene encodes CDR1 WNHNN and CDR2 SYGVQD (reference sequence).

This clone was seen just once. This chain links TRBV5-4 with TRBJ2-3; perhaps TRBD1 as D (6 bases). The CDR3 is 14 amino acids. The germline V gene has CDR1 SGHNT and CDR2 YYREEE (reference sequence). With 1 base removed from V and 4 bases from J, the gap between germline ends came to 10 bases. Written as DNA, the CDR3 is TGTGCCAGCAGCTTGTGGGGGCGGGCAGATACGCAGTATTTT. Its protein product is CASSLWGRADTQYF. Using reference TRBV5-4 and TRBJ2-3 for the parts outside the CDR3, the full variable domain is ETGVTQSPTHLIKTRGQQVTLRCSSQSGHNTVSWYQQALGQGPQFIFQYYREEENGRGNFPPRFSGLQFPNYSSELNVNALELDDSALYLCASSLWGRADTQYFGPGTRLTVL.

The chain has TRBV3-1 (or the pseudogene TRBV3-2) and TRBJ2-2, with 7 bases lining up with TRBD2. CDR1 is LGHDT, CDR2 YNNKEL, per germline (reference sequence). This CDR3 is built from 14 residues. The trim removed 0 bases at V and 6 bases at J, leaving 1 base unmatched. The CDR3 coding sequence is TGTGCCAGCAGCCAAGATGGGAGGGCCGGGGAGCTGTTTTTT. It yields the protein CASSQDGRAGELFF.

The CDR3 region has the DNA TGTGCCAGCAGCTTAATGGACCTACTAGCGGGAGTCCACGAGCAGTACTTC. Amino acid sequence: CASSLMDLLAGVHEQYF. This chain links TRBV13 with TRBJ2-7, with 11 positions matching TRBD2. V shed 2 bases and J 5 bases; nucleotides not matched to a gene: 11. CDR1 is PRHDT and CDR2 is FYEKMQ in the germline V gene (reference sequence). The CDR3 loop spans 17 amino acids.

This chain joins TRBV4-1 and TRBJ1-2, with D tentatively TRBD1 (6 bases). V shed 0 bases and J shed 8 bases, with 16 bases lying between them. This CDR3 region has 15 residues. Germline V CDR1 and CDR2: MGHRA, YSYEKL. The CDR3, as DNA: TGCGCCAGCAGCCAAGAAGGGCAGGGGCCAACCGGCTACACCTTC. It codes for CASSQEGQGPTGYTF.

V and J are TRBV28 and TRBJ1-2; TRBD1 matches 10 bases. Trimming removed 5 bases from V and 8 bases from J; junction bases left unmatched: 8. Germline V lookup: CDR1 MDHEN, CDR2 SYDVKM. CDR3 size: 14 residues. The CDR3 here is CASSRPGQGKGYTF. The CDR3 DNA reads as TGTGCCAGCAGTCGCCCGGGACAGGGGAAAGGCTACACCTTC.